The rows below give T cell receptor beta chains drawn from one sample of a study of blood T cell repertoires in COVID-19. The method was immunoSEQ multiplex PCR; TCRdb's version includes in-frame clones alone and lacks a portion of them. The table includes more than 300,000 clones, about 82% detected once. The material sequenced was peripheral blood. The source is a woman aged 45-59 years with acute or convalescent COVID-19. The CDR3 runs from the conserved cysteine through the conserved F or W. The D gene is left open where the match is weak. Some rows mark clone size as missing; the rest say once, few, many or name a class of expanded clone.

J: TRBJ2-1
D: TRBD2
size: once
V: TRBV7-9
CDR3: CASSFQTSGSVYEQFF
DNA: TGTGCCAGCAGCTTTCAGACTAGCGGGAGTGTGTATGAGCAGTTCTTC

J: TRBJ2-3
D: .
size: .
V: TRBV27
CDR3: CASSLNRETDTQYF
DNA: TGTGCCAGCAGTTTAAACAGGGAGACAGATACGCAGTATTTT

J: TRBJ1-5
D: .
size: .
V: TRBV24-1
CDR3: CATSDPGRPGSNQPQHF
DNA: TGTGCCACCAGTGACCCCGGACGGCCGGGGAGCAATCAGCCCCAGCATTTT

J: TRBJ1-4
D: TRBD1
size: few
V: TRBV19
CDR3: CASSPQGPTNEKLFF
DNA: TGTGCCAGTAGTCCACAGGGGCCAACTAATGAAAAACTGTTTTTT

J: TRBJ1-2
D: .
size: .
V: TRBV30
CDR3: CAWSLTLLPLANYGYTF
DNA: TGTGCCTGGAGTTTAACTCTTCTTCCGTTAGCTAACTATGGCTACACCTTC

J: TRBJ1-4
D: TRBD1
size: .
V: TRBV19
CDR3: CASSSPMKTGGPGREKLFF
DNA: TGTGCCAGTAGTAGCCCAATGAAGACAGGGGGACCTGGGAGAGAAAAACTGTTTTTT

J: TRBJ1-1
D: .
size: .
V: TRBV10-3
CDR3: CAISGRGGGSFF
DNA: TGTGCCATCAGCGGACGGGGTGGGGGGTCTTTCTTT

J: TRBJ1-6
D: TRBD1
size: .
V: TRBV6-1
CDR3: CASSETADRASPLHF
DNA: TGTGCCAGCAGTGAAACCGCGGACAGGGCTTCACCCCTCCACTTT

J: TRBJ2-5
D: TRBD2
size: once
V: TRBV9
CDR3: CASSASGRKEETQYF
DNA: TGTGCCAGCAGCGCTAGCGGGAGGAAGGAAGAGACCCAGTACTTC

J: TRBJ1-4
D: TRBD1
size: few
V: TRBV5-1
CDR3: CASRPGTGAEKLFF
DNA: TGCGCCAGCAGACCCGGGACAGGGGCTGAAAAACTGTTTTTT

J: TRBJ2-7
D: .
size: .
V: TRBV7-6
CDR3: CASSPRTEAYEQYF
DNA: TGTGCCAGCAGCCCCCGGACAGAAGCCTACGAGCAGTACTTC

J: TRBJ2-7
D: TRBD2
size: .
V: TRBV18
CDR3: CASSPPRAGGYHEQYF
DNA: TGTGCCAGCTCACCACCGCGGGCGGGAGGGTACCACGAGCAGTACTTC

J: TRBJ2-5
D: .
size: .
V: TRBV5-4
CDR3: CASGEGGSQETQYF
DNA: TGTGCCAGCGGTGAGGGGGGGTCTCAAGAGACCCAGTACTTC

J: TRBJ2-2
D: TRBD2
size: .
V: TRBV7-9
CDR3: CASSSRAGGMAGELFF
DNA: TGTGCCAGCAGCTCCCGGGCGGGAGGTATGGCCGGGGAGCTGTTTTTT

J: TRBJ1-1
D: .
size: .
V: TRBV9
CDR3: CASSLLGGIGAEAFF
DNA: TGTGCCAGCAGCCTCCTTGGGGGGATCGGCGCTGAAGCTTTCTTT

J: TRBJ2-3
D: .
size: .
V: TRBV29-1
CDR3: CSVEKVGSTDTQYF
DNA: TGCAGCGTTGAAAAGGTCGGGAGCACAGATACGCAGTATTTT

J: TRBJ2-1
D: TRBD2
size: .
V: TRBV29-1
CDR3: CSVVGWLAGGDEQFF
DNA: TGCAGCGTTGTTGGGTGGCTAGCGGGAGGGGATGAGCAGTTCTTC

J: TRBJ2-7
D: TRBD1
size: .
V: TRBV5-1
CDR3: CASTQTGTGSYEQYF
DNA: TGCGCCAGCACCCAAACCGGGACAGGGAGCTACGAGCAGTACTTC

J: TRBJ2-7
D: TRBD2
size: .
V: TRBV15
CDR3: CATSRLAGGGYEQYF
DNA: TGTGCCACCAGCAGACTAGCGGGGGGAGGGTACGAGCAGTACTTC

J: TRBJ2-7
D: TRBD2
size: few
V: TRBV6-2/TRBV6-3
CDR3: CASSYSASGSYEQYF
DNA: TGTGCCAGCAGTTACTCGGCTAGCGGGAGTTACGAGCAGTACTTC

J: TRBJ2-2
D: .
size: .
V: TRBV5-1
CDR3: CASLPSGKGASGELFF
DNA: TGCGCCAGCTTGCCCTCAGGGAAAGGGGCGTCCGGGGAGCTGTTTTTT

J: TRBJ1-2
D: TRBD1
size: .
V: TRBV28
CDR3: CASSSPGQGSYGYTF
DNA: TGTGCCAGCAGTTCTCCGGGACAGGGGTCCTATGGCTACACCTTC

J: TRBJ2-7
D: TRBD2
size: .
V: TRBV7-9
CDR3: CASSFPGGPYEQYF
DNA: TGTGCCAGCAGCTTCCCGGGGGGTCCTTACGAGCAGTACTTC

J: TRBJ1-2
D: .
size: .
V: TRBV5-8
CDR3: CASSSTGKANYGYTF
DNA: TGTGCCAGCAGCTCTACGGGGAAAGCTAACTATGGCTACACCTTC

J: TRBJ2-5
D: TRBD2
size: .
V: TRBV2
CDR3: CASSLGTSGSMTQETQYF
DNA: TGTGCCAGCAGCCTTGGGACTAGCGGGAGTATGACACAAGAGACCCAGTACTTC

J: TRBJ2-7
D: TRBD1
size: .
V: TRBV24-1
CDR3: CATSGPSGQGVYEQYF
DNA: TGTGCCACCAGTGGCCCGTCGGGACAGGGTGTGTACGAGCAGTACTTC

J: TRBJ1-2
D: .
size: .
V: TRBV28
CDR3: CASSLWRQGFSNYGYTF
DNA: TGTGCCAGCAGTTTATGGAGGCAGGGATTTTCGAACTATGGCTACACCTTC

J: TRBJ2-2
D: .
size: .
V: TRBV28
CDR3: CASRTPGSGELFF
DNA: TGTGCCAGCAGAACCCCGGGATCCGGGGAGCTGTTTTTT

J: TRBJ2-2
D: .
size: .
V: TRBV19
CDR3: CASSIDHSSLAETGELFF
DNA: TGTGCCAGTAGTATTGATCATAGTAGTCTCGCGGAGACCGGGGAGCTGTTTTTT

J: TRBJ2-2
D: TRBD2
size: once
V: TRBV18
CDR3: CASSPFSSGSGTGELFF
DNA: TGTGCCAGCTCACCGTTCTCTAGCGGGAGCGGGACCGGGGAGCTGTTTTTT

J: TRBJ2-7
D: TRBD1
size: .
V: TRBV19
CDR3: CASSTWTGPLYEQYF
DNA: TGTGCCAGTAGTACCTGGACAGGGCCCCTCTACGAGCAGTACTTC

J: TRBJ1-1
D: .
size: few
V: TRBV6-5
CDR3: CASSYSRTANTEAFF
DNA: TGTGCCAGCAGTTACTCTAGGACAGCGAACACTGAAGCTTTCTTT

J: TRBJ2-7
D: TRBD2
size: .
V: TRBV28
CDR3: CASSADGLAGHYEQYF
DNA: TGTGCCAGCAGTGCCGACGGACTAGCGGGCCACTACGAGCAGTACTTC

J: TRBJ2-2
D: TRBD1
size: .
V: TRBV30
CDR3: CAQNRDRVGGELFF
DNA: TGTGCCCAGAACCGGGACAGGGTGGGCGGGGAGCTGTTTTTT

J: TRBJ1-5
D: .
size: .
V: TRBV10-3
CDR3: CAIAGINQPQHF
DNA: TGTGCCATCGCAGGGATTAATCAGCCCCAGCATTTT

J: TRBJ1-3
D: .
size: .
V: TRBV5-1
CDR3: CASSPSLGQGGNTIYF
DNA: TGCGCCAGCAGTCCGTCCTTGGGCCAGGGGGGAAACACCATATATTTT

J: TRBJ1-1
D: .
size: once
V: TRBV11-3
CDR3: CASSPFSYTEAFF
DNA: TGTGCCAGCAGCCCCTTCTCGTACACTGAAGCTTTCTTT

J: TRBJ2-1
D: .
size: .
V: TRBV6-5
CDR3: CASSPAVRGNEQFF
DNA: TGTGCCAGCAGTCCAGCCGTTCGCGGCAATGAGCAGTTCTTC

J: TRBJ2-7
D: .
size: .
V: TRBV1
CDR3: CTSSQDPGELGNEQYF
DNA: TGCACCAGCAGCCAAGATCCGGGGGAGTTGGGCAACGAGCAGTACTTC

J: TRBJ2-2
D: TRBD1
size: .
V: TRBV5-1
CDR3: CASSLTGGNTGELFF
DNA: TGCGCCAGCAGCTTGACAGGGGGGAACACCGGGGAGCTGTTTTTT

J: TRBJ2-1
D: .
size: .
V: TRBV9
CDR3: CASSDGSFVFNEQFF
DNA: TGTGCCAGCAGCGACGGTAGCTTTGTTTTCAATGAGCAGTTCTTC